This T cell receptor (beta chain) was documented in a study of T cell changes during pregnancy in multiple sclerosis. Trimming took 3 bases from V and 2 from J, leaving 17 bases between them. Germline V gives CDR1 MGHRA, CDR2 YSYEKL. The CDR3 is 17 residues long. The method was immunoSEQ multiplex PCR; TCRdb's version includes in-frame clones alone and lacks a portion of them. The data hold about 50,000 clones, with about 90% observed a single time. This clone appeared a few times. This clonotype was sampled from a female donor with multiple sclerosis, enrolled in a pregnancy study. The sequencing here drew on CD4+ T cells from peripheral blood mononuclear cells, taken after pregnancy. V and J are TRBV4-1 and TRBJ2-1, with D possibly matching TRBD1 (7 bases). CDR3 amino acids: CASSHEQGRLAYNEQFF. The CDR3 DNA reads TGCGCCAGCAGCCACGAACAGGGGAGGCTAGCCTACAATGAGCAGTTCTTC.